Listed below are T cell receptor beta chains from one sample, sequenced in a study of human T cells and chemical hapten exposure. One entry per CDR3 protein results from TCRdb running MiXCR on the RACE reads. The data hold about 26,000 distinct CDR3 sequences, with roughly 9.4% observed a single time. The sequencing here drew on whole blood, taken in connection with sensitization to the hapten diphenylcyclopropenone (DPC). The receptors were gathered from a man aged 25 to 45 with alopecia areata. Some clones in this sample may be carry-over from other donors' samples. CDR3s include the opening cysteine and the closing phenylalanine or tryptophan. The order of the fields is CDR3 protein, V gene, J gene.

CSALDPIGDTQYF	TRBV20-1	TRBJ2-3
CASSLRAEGGRDEQYF	TRBV27	TRBJ2-7
CASTKSYGLEAFF	TRBV7-9	TRBJ1-1
CASSPVRMNTEAFF	TRBV6-2/TRBV6-3	TRBJ1-1
CSARDPSGTSGITDTQYF	TRBV20-1	TRBJ2-3
CASSSTRRYEQYF	TRBV11-3	TRBJ2-7
CASSLGTGGYQPQHF	TRBV27	TRBJ1-5
CAWTGQNTEAFF	TRBV30	TRBJ1-1
CSARREGLHEQYF	TRBV20-1	TRBJ2-7
CASSQALAGADTQYF	TRBV3-2	TRBJ2-3
CASSYSGYSSSDTQYF	TRBV6-2/TRBV6-3	TRBJ2-3
CASSLSSPDSFLNYGYTF	TRBV13	TRBJ1-2
CASSPGSYHEQFF	TRBV7-3	TRBJ2-1
CASSGMSGLAGVEVETQYF	TRBV11-2	TRBJ2-5
CASSTGQGKYTQYF	TRBV11-3	TRBJ2-3
CASSRGTSGGDEQFF	TRBV6-2/TRBV6-3	TRBJ2-1